The clone carrying this TCR beta chain was observed a handful of times. TCRdb keeps only in-frame clones here, not all; method: immunoSEQ multiplex PCR. The sample lists 250,000 or so clones, 84% occurring once. The source of the sample is a study of blood T cell repertoires in COVID-19. Study overall: The United States, Italy and Spain supplied acute and convalescent COVID-19 samples.

The V end was cut by 5 bases, the J end by 0 bases, with 11 bases between. CDR1 MNHEY and CDR2 SVGEGT come from the germline V gene. CDR3 length: 14 amino acids. All enrollees were about 18 to 100 years old and from some 24 US areas. The sample consisted of PBMCs or T cells enriched from blood (not recorded which). This chain links TRBV6-2 or TRBV6-3 with TRBJ2-7; D perhaps matches TRBD2 (5 bases). The receptor was derived from a man aged 60 to 75 who had recovered from COVID-19. CDR3 sequence (DNA): TGTGCCAGCAGTAGCGGAGTAACCTCCTACGAGCAGTACTTC. Its protein product is CASSSGVTSYEQYF.